One T cell receptor (beta chain) is described in this entry. The target of this receptor is not known. This clone may be a read error of a much larger clone one base away. This CDR3 is missing its conserved last phenylalanine or tryptophan, likely due to a read error. Including both end residues, the CDR3 is 13 amino acids long. The retained sequence is limited to the CDR3, 39 bases, with the frame set at the first base. Looking up the germline V gene (reference sequence) yields CDR1 DFQATT and CDR2 SNEGSKA. Trimming at the junction amounts to 3 bases on V and 4 bases on J, and the germline ends lie 10 bases apart. For repertoire sequencing, the TCR beta CDR3 regions were amplified from RNA transcripts. HTBI primers and the Qiagen OneStep RT-PCR kit were used in a first-round RT-PCR, which was followed by a second-round multiplex PCR, size selection and purification. Sequencing of the libraries was carried out on an Illumina HiSeq2000 in paired-end mode with 100 bp reads. On the authors' methods: SOAPnuke was used to process the reads, throwing out any read that had adapters, had uncalled bases, had a mean Phred below 15, or lacked an exact constant-primer or identifier match. COPE v1.2.5 was used to merge the high-quality paired reads. Each unique nucleotide sequence was defined as a clonotype, and clonotypes were aligned to IMGT TRB V, D and J references with MiTCR v1.1. Analysis was restricted to V-J combinations with a frequency above 0.0001, which covered over 98% of repertoires. For each V-J combination, a TCR clonal expansion and chaos score was defined as F50 clonal expansion divided by the chaos observed in the TCRdist matrix. Welch's t-statistics and random forest were used to narrow the features down to about a dozen V-J combinations, which were then fed into a naive Bayes classifier. The Morisita-Horn index was used to measure how similar the thyroid and blood repertoires were. TCRdb itself trimmed the public reads at Q25 with fastp, ran MiXCR and retained productive beta chains. Each CDR3 protein gets just one entry, which takes the most common genes and DNA from the rows behind it. TCRdb, not the original authors, processed these V and J calls. The sample table lists around 660,000 distinct CDR3 sequences, about two fifths of them with a count of one. 3% to 4% of the sample belongs to the ten largest clones.

These data originate in a study of Graves' ophthalmopathy and Graves' hyperthyroidism (dated by TCRdb to between 2018 and 2020). For the study in its entirety: Peripheral blood samples were taken at the time of initial diagnosis, before any treatment was given. In 6 or 7 hyperthyroidism patients, T-cell repertoires of thyroid tissue and blood were compared. Following sample collection, hyperthyroidism patients were given methimazole at a starting dose of 30 mg daily, and ophthalmopathy patients were given high-dose intravenous methylprednisolone. In total, approximately 130 blood samples were TCR-sequenced: 40 to 45 ophthalmopathy, 80 or so hyperthyroidism and about 17 hyperthyroidism-to-ophthalmopathy patients. An independent validation cohort comprised 18 to 20 hyperthyroidism patients and 15 to 17 patients who later progressed from hyperthyroidism to ophthalmopathy. To explore V-J signatures distinguishing ophthalmopathy from hyperthyroidism, a discovery set of about 99 patients (fewer than 45 ophthalmopathy, 57 stable hyperthyroidism) was enrolled. The study used TCR beta repertoire signatures to distinguish Graves' ophthalmopathy from Graves' hyperthyroidism and to predict progression to ophthalmopathy.

Patients with ophthalmopathy had moderately to severely active disease, with a Clinical Activity Score of 3 or more, a NOSPECS grade of 4 or more, and a disease duration of less than 3 months. Patients with other autoimmune diseases, uncontrolled infections, pregnancy or lactation were excluded from the study. Diagnosis relied on clinical symptoms, serum thyroxine, TRAb, thyroid ultrasound and orbital computed tomography. Using Ficoll-Paque density gradient centrifugation, PBMCs were isolated from 10 ml of fresh peripheral blood. Total RNA was extracted using Trizol reagent, and RNA quality was checked on an Agilent 2100 Bioanalyzer. Points the paper makes about the study in general: Among expanded thyroid clonotypes with frequency above 0.001, most also showed up in blood, which suggests that blood repertoires may reflect the thyroid immune response. The 13-signature model separated ophthalmopathy from stable hyperthyroidism with about 86% sensitivity and 81% to 82% specificity in cross-validation, and 80%/75% in the test set. No statistical method was used to set the sample size in advance, and the investigators knew which group each participant was assigned to. In validation, the model predicted ophthalmopathy progression with 70.59% sensitivity and roughly 72% specificity; fewer than 15 predicted patients were CT-confirmed with GO in a median of 6.5 months.

The source of this sequence is an adult man with Graves' ophthalmopathy. This sequence uses TRBV20-1 and TRBJ1-5; no confident D gene assignment can be made. Sequenced material: peripheral blood. The bases read TGCAGTGCTAGTGGGCAGGATAATCAGCCCCAGCATATT. Its translation reads: CSASGQDNQPQHI.